This T cell receptor beta chain was sequenced in a study of early T cells in non-severe SARS-CoV-2 infection. Individual cDNA molecules each received unique molecular identifiers attached to them. TCRdb used MiXCR to reprocess the 5' RACE reads, holding one entry per CDR3 protein. This sample yields 80,000 or so distinct CDR3 sequences, of which about 11% are seen a single time; around 11% belongs to the top ten. Germline V CDR1 and CDR2: WNHNN, SYGVQD (reference sequence). This CDR3 has 13 amino acids. V lost 5 bases and J lost 2, with 7 bases in between. Study-wide points: Comparison of clonotypes with VDJdb favored anti-spike CD8 responses while missing private and CD4 specificities.

This clonotype was counted only a few times. The antigen remains undetermined. The chain recombines TRBV10-1 with TRBJ1-3; D is ambiguous. Sequencing was performed on whole blood, taken at baseline. The receptor was derived from an adult who was a healthcare worker with PCR-confirmed SARS-CoV-2 infection or an uninfected control (not recorded which). The DNA of the CDR3 is TGCGCCAGCAGTCCCGGGACTGGAAACACCATATATTTT. It yields the protein CASSPGTGNTIYF.